Listed here are 8 T cell receptor beta chains from one sample, sequenced in a study of blood T cells in healthy people across ages. Alongside a J-beta primer mix, a sample-barcoded 5' primer served in a second PCR lasting roughly 6 to 11 cycles. In TCRdb, the 5' RACE reads were re-called with MiXCR into one record per CDR3 protein. This table holds about 1,500,000 distinct CDR3 sequences, about 40% found once. Sample: blood. These receptors were taken from a woman between 18 and 29 years old in good health.

CDR3 DNA: TGTGCCACCAGCAGAGATTTCGGGGCAGGAGATGGCTACACCTTC. Its protein is CATSRDFGAGDGYTF. V gene TRBV15 combines with J gene TRBJ1-2; tentative D call: TRBD1 (5 bases). The CDR3 has 15 residues. CDR1 is LNHNV and CDR2 is YYDKDF in the germline V gene (reference sequence). V lost 0 bases and J lost 6, with 14 bases in between.

In its sample, this clonotype was seen a few times. The CDR3 DNA is TGTGCCAGCAGTCACGATCCGGGACTATCCAACAGTAACTACGAGCAGTACTTC. Its protein is CASSHDPGLSNSNYEQYF. The V and J genes are TRBV2 and TRBJ2-7; TRBD2 matches 7 bases. This CDR3 region has 18 residues. Trimming at V came to 5 bases and at J to 3 bases, leaving 19 bases not matched to a gene. CDR1 and CDR2 from the germline V gene are SNHLY and FYNNEI.

This clonotype showed up just a few times. The genes are TRBV5-1 and TRBJ2-7; perhaps D is TRBD1 or TRBD2 (5 bases each). Trimming removed 4 bases at V and 3 bases at J, with 14 bases between. This CDR3 has 14 amino acids. Germline-derived CDR1 and CDR2 are SGHRS and YFSETQ. Here the CDR3 reads CASSTGPENYEQYF. In DNA, the CDR3 is TGCGCCAGCAGCACGGGACCAGAAAACTACGAGCAGTACTTC. Supplemented by reference TRBV5-1 and TRBJ2-7, the full variable domain reads KAGVTQTPRYLIKTRGQQVTLSCSPISGHRSVSWYQQTPGQGLQFLFEYFSETQRNKGNFPGRFSGRQFSNSRSEMNVSTLELGDSALYLCASSTGPENYEQYFGPGTRLTVT.

Ten or more counts support this clonotype. The V gene is TRBV20-1, the J gene TRBJ2-4; tentative D call: TRBD1 (6 bases). V shed 6 bases and J shed 0 bases, with 15 bases lying between them. Germline V gene lookup returns CDR1 DFQATT and CDR2 SNEGSKA (reference sequence). This CDR3 is 15 amino acids long. The CDR3 protein is CSAFGQHLAKNIQYF. The CDR3, as DNA: TGCAGTGCCTTCGGACAGCATTTAGCCAAAAACATTCAGTACTTC.

V usage is TRBV5-1 and J usage is TRBJ2-7; D gene uncertain. CDR1 is SGHRS, CDR2 YFSETQ, per germline. There are 15 residues in the CDR3. V lost 7 bases and J 2 bases, leaving 19 bases between the germline ends. In nucleotides, the CDR3 is TGCGCCAGCGGCTCGCAGGCGACGTCCACCTACGAGCAGTACTTC. Translation: CASGSQATSTYEQYF.

This chain links TRBV5-1 with TRBJ2-3, with D hard to call. The CDR3 is made up of 15 amino acids. Trimming removed 4 bases from V and 4 bases from J, with 16 bases in between. Germline V lookup: CDR1 SGHRS, CDR2 YFSETQ. CDR3 loop: CASSTRGGGSDTQYF. CDR3 sequence (DNA): TGCGCCAGCAGCACCCGAGGTGGTGGTTCAGATACGCAGTATTTT.

V is TRBV9 and J is TRBJ1-6; D is undetermined. The CDR3 extends over 13 amino acids. CDR1 and CDR2 from the germline V gene are SGDLS and YYNGEE. The ends were cut back, 0 bases at V and 6 bases at J, with 4 bases in the middle. The DNA for the CDR3 is TGTGCCAGCAGCGTAGCTGGTAATTCACCCCTCCACTTT. Its translation is CASSVAGNSPLHF.

The chain combines TRBV15 with TRBJ1-2; D is possibly TRBD1 (5 bases). V was trimmed by 4 bases and J by 8 bases, leaving 14 bases between them. Germline values: CDR1 LNHNV, CDR2 YYDKDF (reference sequence). The CDR3 covers 13 residues. The CDR3 nucleotides are TGTGCCACCAGCAACCGGGACCTCGGGGGCTACACCTTC. Its protein is CATSNRDLGGYTF.